The rows below give T cell receptor beta chains drawn from one sample of a study of T cell repertoires in cytomegalovirus infection. TCRdb re-called the reads with MiXCR, one entry per CDR3 protein. In the table there are around 740,000 distinct CDR3 sequences, under 40% of which are singletons. Material for sequencing was PBMCs. The receptors derive from a human donor in good health (CMV status not recorded). Some clones in this sample may be carry-over from other donors' samples. The CDR3 runs from the conserved cysteine through the conserved F or W. A D gene is named only where the DNA matches it firmly. A clone size is listed for some rows: how often the clone was seen (once, few, many), or a class if it is expanded.

j_gene: TRBJ2-1; d_gene: NA; v_gene: TRBV7-2; abundance: few; CDR3aa: CASSLSAGEYNEQFF; CDR3nt: TGTGCCAGCAGCTTATCAGCGGGCGAATACAATGAGCAGTTCTTC
j_gene: TRBJ2-7; d_gene: TRBD1; v_gene: TRBV20-1; abundance: NA; CDR3aa: CSARDPVGNRGYEQYF; CDR3nt: TGCAGTGCTAGAGATCCGGTGGGTAACAGGGGCTACGAGCAGTACTTC
j_gene: TRBJ1-3; d_gene: NA; v_gene: TRBV28; abundance: few; CDR3aa: CATSIRELNTIYF; CDR3nt: TGTGCCACCAGTATCCGGGAGCTAAACACCATATATTTT
j_gene: TRBJ1-2; d_gene: NA; v_gene: TRBV7-9; abundance: NA; CDR3aa: CASSLSTAGAHGYTF; CDR3nt: TGTGCCAGCAGCTTATCCACTGCAGGGGCACATGGCTACACCTTC
j_gene: TRBJ2-5; d_gene: NA; v_gene: TRBV6-5; abundance: NA; CDR3aa: CASSREPLGTQYF; CDR3nt: TGTGCCAGCTCCCGGGAGCCATTAGGGACCCAGTACTTC
j_gene: TRBJ2-2; d_gene: NA; v_gene: TRBV7-2; abundance: NA; CDR3aa: CASSLYPGLGELFF; CDR3nt: TGTGCCAGCAGCTTATATCCAGGTTTAGGGGAGCTGTTTTTT
j_gene: TRBJ1-2; d_gene: NA; v_gene: TRBV5-1; abundance: NA; CDR3aa: CASSLNRDTANYGYTF; CDR3nt: TGCGCCAGCAGCTTGAATCGGGACACAGCTAACTATGGCTACACCTTC
j_gene: TRBJ2-3; d_gene: NA; v_gene: TRBV24-1; abundance: NA; CDR3aa: CATSGRLLGAQYF; CDR3nt: TGTGCCACCAGTGGTCGGCTTCTAGGGGCGCAGTATTTT
j_gene: TRBJ2-7; d_gene: TRBD2; v_gene: TRBV7-8; abundance: NA; CDR3aa: CASSRWGGDGLEQYF; CDR3nt: TGTGCCAGCAGCCGCTGGGGGGGGGACGGGCTCGAGCAGTACTTC
j_gene: TRBJ1-1; d_gene: NA; v_gene: TRBV11-2; abundance: NA; CDR3aa: CASSSIRALRAFF; CDR3nt: TGTGCCAGCAGCTCGATAAGGGCTCTGAGGGCTTTCTTT
j_gene: TRBJ2-5; d_gene: TRBD2; v_gene: TRBV27; abundance: NA; CDR3aa: CASSLLAGGTETQYF; CDR3nt: TGTGCCAGCAGTTTACTAGCGGGAGGGACAGAGACCCAGTACTTC
j_gene: TRBJ2-3; d_gene: NA; v_gene: TRBV7-2; abundance: few; CDR3aa: CASSQNRFSGDTQYF; CDR3nt: TGTGCCAGCAGCCAAAACAGGTTTAGCGGAGATACGCAGTATTTT
j_gene: TRBJ2-3; d_gene: TRBD2; v_gene: TRBV20-1; abundance: few; CDR3aa: CSASSTSGSRTDTQYF; CDR3nt: TGCAGTGCTAGCTCGACTAGCGGGAGCAGAACAGATACGCAGTATTTT
j_gene: TRBJ2-6; d_gene: NA; v_gene: TRBV18; abundance: NA; CDR3aa: CASSPLYSGANVLTF; CDR3nt: TGTGCCAGCTCACCACTATACTCTGGGGCCAACGTCCTGACTTTC
j_gene: TRBJ2-2; d_gene: NA; v_gene: TRBV12-3/TRBV12-4; abundance: NA; CDR3aa: CASRGYRTWELFF; CDR3nt: TGTGCCAGCCGGGGGTATCGGACCTGGGAGCTGTTTTTT
j_gene: TRBJ2-3; d_gene: NA; v_gene: TRBV12-3/TRBV12-4; abundance: NA; CDR3aa: CASSLRRDTDTQYF; CDR3nt: TGTGCCAGCAGTTTAAGGCGGGACACAGATACGCAGTATTTT
j_gene: TRBJ2-2; d_gene: NA; v_gene: TRBV19; abundance: few; CDR3aa: CASSPANRARELFF; CDR3nt: TGTGCCAGTAGTCCCGCGAACCGGGCGCGGGAGCTGTTTTTT
j_gene: TRBJ1-2; d_gene: NA; v_gene: TRBV12-3/TRBV12-4; abundance: NA; CDR3aa: CASSTYPWNIAPGGYTF; CDR3nt: TGTGCCAGCAGTACCTACCCTTGGAACATCGCACCAGGGGGCTACACCTTC